The 2 T cell receptor beta chains given below trace back to one sample, sequenced in a study of blood T cell repertoires in COVID-19 (dated by TCRdb to the early 2020s). The method behind the library was the immunoSEQ multiplex PCR assay. TCRdb provides this immuneACCESS table in a form limited to in-frame rearrangements. Some clones are lacking; in checked studies, under half of them reflect an unresolved V gene, and why the rest are absent is not known. Within this sample are fewer than 500,000 clones, with more than 70% of them counted one time only. The ten largest clones add up to 1% to 1.5% of the sample. Sequencing input: PBMCs or T cells enriched from blood (not recorded which). These receptors were obtained from a man younger than 45 who had recovered from COVID-19.

The chain recombines TRBV7-2 with TRBJ2-6; 8 bases match TRBD2. V lost 4 bases and J lost 10; bases outside the gene matches: 6. Germline assignment: CDR1 SGHTA and CDR2 FQGNSA. The CDR3 is 14 amino acids. The CDR3 coding sequence is TGTGCCAGCAGCTCGGGAGGGGTGGTTAACGTCCTGACTTTC. Its translation: CASSSGGVVNVLTF.

The J gene is TRBJ2-2, the V gene TRBV18; 7 positions match TRBD2. Germline V gives CDR1 KGHSH, CDR2 LQKENI. Trimming removed 2 bases from V and 7 bases from J; junction bases left unmatched: 7. This CDR3 region has 15 residues. The CDR3 bases are TGTGCCAGCTCACCAGTCAGCGGGGCGGTCGGGGAGCTGTTTTTT. Its protein is CASSPVSGAVGELFF.